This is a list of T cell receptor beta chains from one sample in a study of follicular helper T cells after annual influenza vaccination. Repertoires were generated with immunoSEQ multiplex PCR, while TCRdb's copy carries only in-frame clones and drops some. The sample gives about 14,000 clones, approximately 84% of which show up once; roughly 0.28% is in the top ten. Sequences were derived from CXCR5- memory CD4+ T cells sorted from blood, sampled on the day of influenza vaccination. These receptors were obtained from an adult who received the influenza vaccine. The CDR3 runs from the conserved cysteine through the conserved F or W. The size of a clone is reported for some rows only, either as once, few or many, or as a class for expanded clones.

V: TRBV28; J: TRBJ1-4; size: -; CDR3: CASSLSGTANEKLFF
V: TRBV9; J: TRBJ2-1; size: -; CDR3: CASSGGTSGGAFRYEQFF
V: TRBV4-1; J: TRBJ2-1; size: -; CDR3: CASSQEWLVIYNEQFF
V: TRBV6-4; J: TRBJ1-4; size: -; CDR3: CASSDCRTGGPTNEKLFF
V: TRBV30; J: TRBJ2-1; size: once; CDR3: CAWSVPGGGGTYNEQFF
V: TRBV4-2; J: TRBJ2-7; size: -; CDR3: CASSLTGQTPYEQYF
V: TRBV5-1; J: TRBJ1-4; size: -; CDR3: CASSPQAGLNNEKLFF
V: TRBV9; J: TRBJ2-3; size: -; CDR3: CASSVDPGGGTDTQYF
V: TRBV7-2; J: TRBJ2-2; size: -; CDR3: CASSIMGGWAGELFF
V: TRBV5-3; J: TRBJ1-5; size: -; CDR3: CARRKGRQNQPQHF
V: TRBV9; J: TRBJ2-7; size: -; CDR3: CASSVAGGTAGEQYF
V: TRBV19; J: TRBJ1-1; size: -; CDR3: CASSTAGNTEAFF
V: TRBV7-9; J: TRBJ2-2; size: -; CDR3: CASSLVGGTGELFF
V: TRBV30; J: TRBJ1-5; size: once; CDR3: CAWTGLRAGTVVSNQPQHF
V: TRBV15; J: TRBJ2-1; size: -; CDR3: CATSRGGGGTRPNEQFF
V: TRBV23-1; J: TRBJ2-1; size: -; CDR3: CASSQPPDNEQFF
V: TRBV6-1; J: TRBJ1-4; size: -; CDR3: CATVRDSNEKLFF
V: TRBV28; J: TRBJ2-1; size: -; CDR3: CASSFPPAFIRNEQFF
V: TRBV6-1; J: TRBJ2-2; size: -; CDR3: CASSEALQGSGELFF
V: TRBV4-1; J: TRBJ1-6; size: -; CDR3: CASSQDSPLHF
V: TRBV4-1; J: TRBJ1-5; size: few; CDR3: CASSQDSYQPQHF
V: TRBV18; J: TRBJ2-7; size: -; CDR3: CASSETGVDEQYF
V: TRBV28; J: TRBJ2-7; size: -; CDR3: CASSPGPYEQYF
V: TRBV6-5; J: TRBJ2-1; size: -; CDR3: CASSYRDRRNEQFF
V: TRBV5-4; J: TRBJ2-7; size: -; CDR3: CASSFGVSYEQYF
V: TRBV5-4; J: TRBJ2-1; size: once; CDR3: CASTLRGGDHEQFF
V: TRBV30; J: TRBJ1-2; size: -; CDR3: CAWSAPTGGLYGYTF
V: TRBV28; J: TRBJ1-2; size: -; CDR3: CASRAGQPYGYTF
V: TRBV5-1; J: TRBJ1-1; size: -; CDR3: CASILDVGNTEAFF
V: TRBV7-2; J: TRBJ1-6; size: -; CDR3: CASRSWLALHF
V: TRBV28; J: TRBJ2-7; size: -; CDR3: CASSLSRQGAGYEQYF
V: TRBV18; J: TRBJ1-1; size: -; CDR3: CASSPVEGAEAFF
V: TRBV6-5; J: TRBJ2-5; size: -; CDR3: CASRAPGLAQETQYF
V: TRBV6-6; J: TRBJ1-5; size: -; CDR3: CASSPDRYQPQHF
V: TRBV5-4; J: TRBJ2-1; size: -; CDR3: CASSPAIAGGFDEQFF
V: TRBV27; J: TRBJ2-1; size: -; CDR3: CASSSPTSGGRNNEQFF
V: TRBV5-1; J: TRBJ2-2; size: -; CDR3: CASSDLNGRGELFF
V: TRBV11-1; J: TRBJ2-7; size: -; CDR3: CASSLGRAYEQYF
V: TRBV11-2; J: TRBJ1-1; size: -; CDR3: CASSPRQTSTEAFF
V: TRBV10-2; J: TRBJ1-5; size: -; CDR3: CASSDPATGSNQPQHF
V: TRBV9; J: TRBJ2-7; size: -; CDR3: CASSAHPGGAFGEQYF
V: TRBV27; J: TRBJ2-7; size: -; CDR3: CASSSSGTASYEQYF
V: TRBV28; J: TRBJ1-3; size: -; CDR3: CASSPTGGPGNTIYF
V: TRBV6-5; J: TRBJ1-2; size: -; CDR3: CASRGQGASLKGYTF